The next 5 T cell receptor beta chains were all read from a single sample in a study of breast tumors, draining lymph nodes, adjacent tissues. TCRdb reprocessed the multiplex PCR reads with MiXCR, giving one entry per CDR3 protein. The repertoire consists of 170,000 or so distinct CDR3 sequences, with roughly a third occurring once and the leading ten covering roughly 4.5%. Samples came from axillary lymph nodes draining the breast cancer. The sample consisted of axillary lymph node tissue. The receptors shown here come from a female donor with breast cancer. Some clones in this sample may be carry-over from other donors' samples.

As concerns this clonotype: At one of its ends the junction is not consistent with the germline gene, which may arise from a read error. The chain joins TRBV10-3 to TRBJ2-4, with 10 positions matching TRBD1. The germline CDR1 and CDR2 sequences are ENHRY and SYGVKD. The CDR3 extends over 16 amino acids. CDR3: CAFSGGQGVAKNIQYF. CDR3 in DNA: TGTGCCTTCAGTGGTGGACAGGGGGTAGCCAAAAACATTCAGTACTTC.

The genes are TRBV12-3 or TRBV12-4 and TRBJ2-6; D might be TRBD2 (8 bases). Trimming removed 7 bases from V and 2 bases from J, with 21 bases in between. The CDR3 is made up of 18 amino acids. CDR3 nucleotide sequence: TGTGCCAGCACCCCCGGGACAGCGGGAGTCCCTGGGGCCAACGTCCTGACTTTC. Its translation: CASTPGTAGVPGANVLTF.

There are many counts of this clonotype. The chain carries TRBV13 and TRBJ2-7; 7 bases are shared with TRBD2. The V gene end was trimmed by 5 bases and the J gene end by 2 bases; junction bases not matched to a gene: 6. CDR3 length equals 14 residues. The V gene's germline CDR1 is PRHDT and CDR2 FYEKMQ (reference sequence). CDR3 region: CASSGAGIPYEQYF. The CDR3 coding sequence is TGTGCCAGCAGCGGAGCGGGAATTCCCTACGAGCAGTACTTC.

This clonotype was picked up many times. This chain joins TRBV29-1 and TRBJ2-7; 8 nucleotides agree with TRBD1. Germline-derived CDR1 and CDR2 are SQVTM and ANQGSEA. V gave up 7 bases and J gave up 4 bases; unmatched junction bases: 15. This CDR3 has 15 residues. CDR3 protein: CSALLWTGNEYEQYF. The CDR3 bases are TGCAGCGCCCTATTATGGACAGGGAACGAGTACGAGCAGTACTTC.

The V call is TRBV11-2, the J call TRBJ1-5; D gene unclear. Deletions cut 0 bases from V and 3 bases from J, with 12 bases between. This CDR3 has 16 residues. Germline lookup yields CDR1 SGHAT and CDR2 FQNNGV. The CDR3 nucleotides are TGTGCCAGCAGCTTAGACATCCTACCTTACAATCAGCCCCAGCATTTT. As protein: CASSLDILPYNQPQHF.